The 3 T cell receptor beta chains presented below share a single source sample, sequenced in a study of TIL therapy for anti-PD-1-resistant metastatic lung cancer. This was the immunoSEQ v3 assay. Sequencing was performed with immunoSEQ multiplex PCR; in TCRdb, only in-frame clones are kept and a portion is missing. This sample has just over 45,000 clones, with less than 80% found just once. Described time point: pre-treatment sample, taken before nivolumab and TIL therapy. The specimen was blood, collected at baseline. These receptors all come from a man in his sixties or seventies with non-small cell lung cancer.

CDR3 in amino acids: CASSDRDASNSPLHF. The CDR3, as DNA: TGTGCCAGCAGTGACCGGGACGCAAGCAATTCACCCCTCCACTTT. This chain joins TRBV25-1 and TRBJ1-6; D is possibly TRBD1 (5 bases). V lost 3 bases to trimming and J lost 7 bases, with 13 bases between them. Germline V gene lookup returns CDR1 MGHDK and CDR2 SYGVNS. CDR3 length: 15 residues.

The rearrangement links TRBV6-6 to TRBJ1-6; tentative D call: TRBD1 (6 bases). Germline lookup yields CDR1 MNHNY and CDR2 SVGAGI (reference sequence). CDR3 length: 14 residues. Trimming pared 2 bases from V and 11 bases from J, leaving 13 bases between. CDR3 sequence (DNA): TGTGCCAGCAGTTACATCGGAGGGGGACCACCCCTCCACTTT. Amino acid sequence: CASSYIGGGPPLHF.

This clone was picked up a small number of times. The V and J genes are TRBV2 and TRBJ1-5; D call uncertain. This CDR3 contains 14 residues. The V and J ends lost 5 bases and 3 bases respectively, with 11 bases between them. Germline assignment: CDR1 SNHLY and CDR2 FYNNEI. CDR3 residues: CASSSDGNNQPQHF. The CDR3 DNA sequence: TGTGCCAGCAGTTCCGACGGGAACAATCAGCCCCAGCATTTT.